Shown below are 32 T cell receptor beta chains from a single sample sequenced in a study of beta chain features in type 1 diabetes. Isolated RNA was reverse transcribed in full, so expressed TCRB transcripts were sequenced. Some clones are missing from TCRdb's copy, which holds only in-frame ones; the method was immunoSEQ multiplex PCR. The sample carries more than 350,000 clones, roughly 10% recorded once. The sequencing sample was made of naive CD4+ T cells from blood. The receptors derive from a woman under 30 in good health.

The CDR3: CASSLTSSYNSPLHF. The DNA of the CDR3 is TGTGCCAGCAGCTTAACTAGCTCCTATAATTCACCCCTCCACTTT. This chain uses TRBV7-3 with TRBJ1-6; D is undetermined. CDR3 length: 15 residues. Deletions cut 0 bases from V and 0 bases from J, with 3 bases between. Germline V gene sequence: CDR1 SGHTA, CDR2 FQGTGA.

This clone appeared a few times. This chain joins TRBV12-5 and TRBJ2-5; D remains ambiguous. The V end lost 7 bases, the J end lost 2 bases, and 14 bases lay between the germline ends. Germline CDR1 and CDR2: LGHNT and FRNRAP. The CDR3 is 14 residues long. The CDR3 DNA reads TGTGCTAGTGCAGTCTCCGGCAGGCAAGAGACCCAGTACTTC. As protein: CASAVSGRQETQYF.

This clone was observed a handful of times. Different DNA sequences within this sample yield the same CDR3. The rearrangement links TRBV7-3 to TRBJ2-3; D possibly corresponds to TRBD2 (6 bases). This CDR3 has 14 amino acids. Per the germline V gene, CDR1 is SGHTA and CDR2 is FQGTGA. V was cut by 5 bases and J by 2 bases, with 11 bases left in between. CDR3 bases: TGTGCCAGCAGCACCGGGACTTCCACAGATACGCAGTATTTT. Its protein product is CASSTGTSTDTQYF.

The chain carries TRBV15 and TRBJ1-6; D is undetermined. CDR1 LNHNV and CDR2 YYDKDF come from the germline V gene (reference sequence). This CDR3 is built from 18 residues. With 0 bases removed from V and 0 bases from J, the gap between germline ends came to 12 bases. The CDR3 sequence: CATSRDRSASSYNSPLHF. The CDR3, as DNA: TGTGCCACCAGCAGAGACCGTAGCGCAAGCTCCTATAATTCACCCCTCCACTTT.

A few counts support this clone. V gene TRBV28 combines with J gene TRBJ1-1; no clear D gene. The CDR3 covers 13 residues. With 8 bases removed from V and 4 bases from J, the gap between germline ends came to 14 bases. Looked up from germline, CDR1 is MDHEN and CDR2 is SYDVKM. CDR3 loop: CASSIPTTTEAFF. The CDR3, as DNA: TGTGCCAGCTCGATTCCTACGACCACTGAAGCTTTCTTT. Complete variable domain (other parts from reference TRBV28 and TRBJ1-1): DVKVTQSSRYLVKRTGEKVFLECVQDMDHENMFWYRQDPGLGLRLIYFSYDVKMKEKGDIPEGYSVSREKKERFSLILESASTNQTSMYLCASSIPTTTEAFFGQGTRLTVV.

This chain joins TRBV9 and TRBJ2-6; D may be TRBD1 (6 bases). The CDR3 is 17 amino acids. The germline gives CDR1 SGDLS, CDR2 YYNGEE. The ends were cut back, 4 bases at V and 0 bases at J, with 14 bases in the middle. This CDR3 is CASSTWTEASGANVLTF. CDR3 DNA sequence: TGTGCCAGCAGCACCTGGACAGAGGCCTCTGGGGCCAACGTCCTGACTTTC.

The V call is TRBV10-3, the J call TRBJ2-3; D gene unclear. Germline V gene lookup returns CDR1 ENHRY and CDR2 SYGVKD. There are 14 residues in the CDR3. Deletions cut 10 bases from V and 0 bases from J, with 14 bases between. The CDR3 region is CATGYGISTDTQYF. The CDR3, as DNA: TGTGCCACCGGGTACGGAATTAGCACAGATACGCAGTATTTT.

This clone has only a few counts. In nucleotides, the CDR3 is TGCGCCAGCAGCCCCTTGGGCAGGGGAAAGACCCAGTACTTC. Protein: CASSPLGRGKTQYF. V and J are TRBV5-1 and TRBJ2-5; D is possibly TRBD1 (6 bases). The germline V gene encodes CDR1 SGHRS and CDR2 YFSETQ. The CDR3 is made up of 14 amino acids. V was pared by 4 bases and J by 6 bases, with 16 bases between.

This clone has only a few counts. V gene TRBV7-2 combines with J gene TRBJ2-5, with 8 nucleotides matching TRBD2. Germline V CDR1 and CDR2: SGHTA, FQGNSA. The trim removed 0 bases at V and 7 bases at J, leaving 4 bases unmatched. The CDR3 runs to 14 residues. The CDR3 DNA follows: TGTGCCAGCAGCTTAGCTCTAGCGGGCTGGACCCAGTACTTC. Encoded protein: CASSLALAGWTQYF.

This clone was counted between two and nine times. The CDR3 DNA follows: TGTGCCAGCAGCAAGTCCGGGACTAGCGGGAGGCCCGAAGAGACCCAGTACTTC. Its translation: CASSKSGTSGRPEETQYF. The J gene is TRBJ2-5, the V gene TRBV13, with 15 positions matching TRBD2. Germline lookup yields CDR1 PRHDT and CDR2 FYEKMQ (reference sequence). The CDR3 spans 18 residues. V lost 5 bases and J lost 3; bases outside the gene matches: 10.

The chain carries TRBV19 and TRBJ1-2, with D maybe TRBD1 (5 bases). V shed 5 bases and J shed 6 bases, with 19 bases lying between them. The CDR3 runs to 15 residues. Germline-derived CDR1 and CDR2 are LNHDA and SQIVND (reference sequence). The CDR3 bases are TGTGCCAGTAGTGAAAGGCAGGGAGAGGGTCATGGCTACACCTTC. It codes for CASSERQGEGHGYTF.

This clone showed up just a few times. The chain recombines TRBV7-2 with TRBJ1-5, with TRBD1 as a possible D gene (6 bases). The germline V and J ends were trimmed by 1 base and 1 base, with 11 bases remaining between them. The germline V gene encodes CDR1 SGHTA and CDR2 FQGNSA. The CDR3 length is 16 residues. CDR3 DNA: TGTGCCAGCAGCTTAGTATCCACAGGGAGCAATCAGCCCCAGCATTTT. The encoded protein is CASSLVSTGSNQPQHF.

This clone has just a few counts. The chain carries TRBV6-5 and TRBJ1-1; the D gene is possibly TRBD1 (5 bases). This CDR3 spans 14 amino acids. Trimming removed 6 bases from V and 4 bases from J, with 15 bases in between. Germline V gene data show CDR1 as MNHEY and CDR2 as SVGAGI. The CDR3 loop reads CASREPGRSTEAFF. CDR3 nucleotide sequence: TGTGCCAGCAGGGAGCCGGGACGGAGCACTGAAGCTTTCTTT.

This clone was detected only a few times. V and J are TRBV4-3 and TRBJ1-2; D unclear. Germline CDR1 LGHNA, CDR2 YSLEER. Trimming cost V 4 bases and J 0 bases, with 9 bases left between them. The CDR3 has 14 residues. The CDR3 region has the DNA TGCGCCAGCAGCCCGACACGGGCTAACTATGGCTACACCTTC. This sequence encodes CASSPTRANYGYTF.

This clone was counted between two and nine times. The V call is TRBV30, the J call TRBJ1-1, with 7 bases fitting TRBD1. J lost 4 bases, V lost 0 bases, and 8 bases had no gene match. Per the germline V gene, CDR1 is GTSNPN and CDR2 is SVGIG (reference sequence). The CDR3 extends over 15 amino acids. CDR3 nucleotides: TGTGCCTGGAGTGTTGCGAGGACAGGTGTCACTGAAGCTTTCTTT. This encodes CAWSVARTGVTEAFF. Drawing the rest from reference TRBV30 and TRBJ1-1, the complete variable domain is SQTIHQWPATLVQPVGSPLSLECTVEGTSNPNLYWYRQAAGRGLQLLFYSVGIGQISSEVPQNLSASRPQDRQFILSSKKLLLSDSGFYLCAWSVARTGVTEAFFGQGTRLTVV.

This clone appeared a few times. The chain carries TRBV7-3 and TRBJ1-2; D uncertain. The germline V gene has CDR1 SGHTA and CDR2 FQGTGA. V shed 5 bases and J shed 7 bases, with 17 bases lying between them. There are 14 residues in the CDR3. The CDR3 DNA reads as TGTGCCAGCAGCCCTGGAAGGGATCCTTCTGGCTACACCTTC. Translated: CASSPGRDPSGYTF.

This chain joins TRBV30 and TRBJ2-7; TRBD2 matches at 12 bases. The CDR3 has 15 residues. Germline CDR1 reads GTSNPN; CDR2 reads SVGIG (reference sequence). The V gene end was trimmed by 4 bases and the J gene end by 2 bases; junction bases not matched to a gene: 6. The CDR3 protein is CAWTSGRAGTYEQYF. CDR3 sequence (DNA): TGTGCCTGGACTAGCGGGAGGGCCGGTACCTACGAGCAGTACTTC.

This clone was counted between two and nine times. V usage is TRBV20-1 and J usage is TRBJ2-7, with no clear D. CDR1 is DFQATT, CDR2 SNEGSKA, per germline (reference sequence). Trimming removed 3 bases at V and 3 bases at J, with 6 bases between. The CDR3 sequence is 11 residues long. The CDR3 DNA is TGCAGTGCTAGTGAAGACTACGAGCAGTACTTC. Translated: CSASEDYEQYF.

The table lists this clone with a few counts. The CDR3 spells CASSLGQHNEKLFF. The CDR3 nucleotides are TGTGCCAGCAGCCTAGGACAGCATAATGAAAAACTGTTTTTT. The rearrangement links TRBV14 to TRBJ1-4; D perhaps matches TRBD1 (6 bases). CDR3 length equals 14 residues. In germline, CDR1 is SGHDN, CDR2 FVKESK. Trimming cost V 4 bases and J 4 bases, with 10 bases left between them.

The chain joins TRBV28 to TRBJ2-4; possibly TRBD2 for D (5 bases). From germline, CDR1 is MDHEN and CDR2 SYDVKM. The length of the CDR3 is 12 residues. Trimming shortened V by 7 bases and J by 7 bases, and 11 bases separated the two germline ends. The CDR3 is CASMVPGNIQYF. The DNA of the CDR3 is TGTGCCAGCATGGTCCCGGGGAACATTCAGTACTTC. Filled out from reference TRBV28 and TRBJ2-4, the complete variable domain reads DVKVTQSSRYLVKRTGEKVFLECVQDMDHENMFWYRQDPGLGLRLIYFSYDVKMKEKGDIPEGYSVSREKKERFSLILESASTNQTSMYLCASMVPGNIQYFGAGTRLSVL.

This clone showed up just a few times. The genes are TRBV29-1 and TRBJ2-7; 10 nucleotides line up with TRBD1. The CDR3 length is 13 residues. Losses at the gene ends were 7 bases for V and 4 bases for J; bases not matched to a gene: 7. Looked up from germline, CDR1 is SQVTM and CDR2 is ANQGSEA. CDR3 bases: TGCAGCGCGGGACAGGGGTTATCGTACGAGCAGTACTTC. Amino acids: CSAGQGLSYEQYF.

This clone was picked up a small number of times. The chain employs TRBV13 and TRBJ1-1; maybe TRBD1 (5 bases). The V gene lost 3 bases and the J gene lost 0 bases, with 14 bases spanning the gap. The CDR3 has 16 residues. The germline V gene encodes CDR1 PRHDT and CDR2 FYEKMQ (reference sequence). CDR3 bases: TGTGCCAGCAGCTTGCGGGGAGAGGACATGAACACTGAAGCTTTCTTT. This sequence encodes CASSLRGEDMNTEAFF.

This clone came up many times. The chain couples TRBV25-1 to TRBJ2-1; weak D call: TRBD1 (6 bases). V was clipped by 4 bases and J by 5 bases, with 9 bases between them. The length of the CDR3 is 13 residues. Germline values: CDR1 MGHDK, CDR2 SYGVNS. In DNA form, the CDR3 reads TGTGCCAGCAGTGCGTGGACAGACAATGAGCAGTTCTTC. Protein sequence: CASSAWTDNEQFF.

This clone was counted a few times. The V and J genes are TRBV28 and TRBJ2-7; no clear D. V was clipped by 5 bases and J by 1 base, with 3 bases between them. Germline values: CDR1 MDHEN, CDR2 SYDVKM. CDR3 length: 11 amino acids. DNA for the CDR3: TGTGCCAGCAGTCGGTCCTACGAGCAGTACGTC. It translates to CASSRSYEQYV.

This sequence joins TRBV9 and TRBJ2-3; tentative D call: TRBD2 (6 bases). The CDR3 has 14 amino acids. Germline assignment: CDR1 SGDLS and CDR2 YYNGEE. V was trimmed by 0 bases and J by 5 bases, leaving 10 bases between them. Written as DNA, the CDR3 is TGTGCCAGCAGCGTAGAGCTAGCGAAAGATACGCAGTATTTT. Protein product: CASSVELAKDTQYF.

A few counts support this clone. The chain employs TRBV27 and TRBJ2-1; TRBD2 is a possible D gene (5 bases). Trimming left V 1 base short and J 5 bases short, with 18 bases between. The CDR3 consists of 17 residues. Per the germline V gene, CDR1 is MNHEY and CDR2 is SMNVEV (reference sequence). CDR3 nucleotides: TGTGCCAGCAGTTTATTCCTCCGGGGTAGGGTGAACAATGAGCAGTTCTTC. Its translation: CASSLFLRGRVNNEQFF.

This clone was counted only a few times. J is TRBJ2-3 and V is TRBV9; no reliable D call. Per the germline V gene, CDR1 is SGDLS and CDR2 is YYNGEE. CDR3 size: 14 residues. V lost 1 base to trimming and J lost 4 bases, with 10 bases between them. CDR3 in DNA: TGTGCCAGCAGCGTAACGGGTCGACCAGATACGCAGTATTTT. Encoded protein: CASSVTGRPDTQYF.

This clone turned up a few times. The chain couples TRBV14 to TRBJ2-7; possibly TRBD1 for D (5 bases). The V end lost 0 bases, the J end lost 5 bases, and 8 bases lay between the germline ends. The CDR3 has 13 residues. Germline V gene lookup returns CDR1 SGHDN and CDR2 FVKESK. CDR3 sequence: CASSQDAGNEQYV. The DNA of the CDR3 is TGTGCCAGCAGCCAAGATGCAGGGAACGAGCAGTACGTC.

This clone was counted a few times. V usage is TRBV9 and J usage is TRBJ1-4; 7 bases fit TRBD1. Germline V lookup: CDR1 SGDLS, CDR2 YYNGEE. The CDR3 loop spans 14 amino acids. J lost 8 bases, V lost 2 bases, and 6 bases had no gene match. This CDR3 reads CASSVTGLREKLFF. In nucleotides, the CDR3 is TGTGCCAGCAGCGTGACAGGGTTGAGAGAAAAACTGTTTTTT. Full variable domain (remainder filled in from reference TRBV9 and TRBJ1-4): DSGVTQTPKHLITATGQRVTLRCSPRSGDLSVYWYQQSLDQGLQFLIQYYNGEERAKGNILERFSAQQFPDLHSELNLSSLELGDSALYFCASSVTGLREKLFFGSGTQLSVL.

This chain connects TRBV29-1 to TRBJ2-1; a possible D gene is TRBD2 (6 bases). The CDR3 runs 17 residues. Trimming stripped 5 bases from V and 0 bases from J, with 20 bases between. Per germline, CDR1 SQVTM and CDR2 ANQGSEA. The CDR3 loop reads CSVQLFLAGSSYNEQFF. The DNA for the CDR3 is TGCAGCGTTCAACTTTTCTTGGCGGGGAGCTCCTACAATGAGCAGTTCTTC.

J is TRBJ2-1 and V is TRBV29-1; 11 bases map to TRBD2. Unmatched junction bases numbered 7, after V lost 7 bases and J lost 2 bases. The CDR3 sequence is 15 residues long. The germline V gene encodes CDR1 SQVTM and CDR2 ANQGSEA. The CDR3 nucleotides read TGCAGCGCAGGGACTAGCGGAGCGCCCTACAATGAGCAGTTCTTC. Its protein is CSAGTSGAPYNEQFF.

The V gene is TRBV5-1, the J gene TRBJ2-5, with 7 positions matching TRBD1. The CDR3 sequence is 15 residues long. CDR1 and CDR2 (germline): SGHRS, YFSETQ. The trim removed 1 base at V and 2 bases at J, leaving 5 bases unmatched. CDR3 coding DNA: TGCGCCAGCAGCTTGCGACAGGGAAATCAAGAGACCCAGTACTTC. The encoded protein is CASSLRQGNQETQYF. Full variable domain (rest looked up from reference TRBV5-1 and TRBJ2-5): KAGVTQTPRYLIKTRGQQVTLSCSPISGHRSVSWYQQTPGQGLQFLFEYFSETQRNKGNFPGRFSGRQFSNSRSEMNVSTLELGDSALYLCASSLRQGNQETQYFGPGTRLLVL.